The 14 T cell receptor beta chains given below trace back to one sample, sequenced in a study of OX40 agonist ivuxolimab in advanced cancers. Library preparation was by the immunoSEQ multiplex PCR assay. TCRdb obtained this table from immuneACCESS and retained in-frame rearrangements with V and J assigned. These tables miss some clones; where compared with another copy, unresolved V genes account for less than half of the shortfall, and the remainder is unexplained. This sample gives 98,000 or so clones in total; approximately 94% of them show up just once. 0.15% to 0.2% of the sample is held by the ten biggest clonotypes. The source material was CD4+ or CD8+ T cells sorted from blood, sampled in a trial of the OX40 agonist ivuxolimab. Source of these receptors: an adult with an advanced solid tumor such as melanoma, head and neck, liver or kidney cancer.

V and J are TRBV9 and TRBJ2-7; TRBD1 or TRBD2 may be the D gene (7 bases each). V was cut by 1 base and J by 2 bases, with 16 bases left in between. This CDR3 region has 16 residues. Germline values: CDR1 SGDLS, CDR2 YYNGEE. The CDR3, as DNA: TGTGCCAGCAGCGTACGGGGGGACAGTGGCCCCTACGAGCAGTACTTC. Its protein is CASSVRGDSGPYEQYF.

The chain is built from TRBV4-3 and TRBJ2-2; D remains unclear. The CDR3 is made up of 14 amino acids. The germline CDR1 and CDR2 sequences are LGHNA and YSLEER. The V end lost 0 bases, the J end lost 1 base, and 3 bases lay between the germline ends. CDR3 protein: CASSQDRNTGELFF. The DNA of the CDR3 is TGCGCCAGCAGCCAAGACAGGAACACCGGGGAGCTGTTTTTT.

The gene calls are TRBV5-1 and TRBJ1-4; D call uncertain. The CDR3 length is 15 residues. The V end lost 4 bases, the J end lost 0 bases, and 10 bases lay between the germline ends. CDR1 and CDR2 from the germline V gene are SGHRS and YFSETQ. CDR3 amino acids: CASSHAGTTNEKLFF. The CDR3 DNA reads as TGCGCCAGCAGCCACGCCGGGACAACTAATGAAAAACTGTTTTTT.

J is TRBJ1-1 and V is TRBV29-1, with no clear D. Trimming pared 6 bases from V and 0 bases from J, leaving 14 bases between. CDR3 length: 14 amino acids. The germline V gene encodes CDR1 SQVTM and CDR2 ANQGSEA. The CDR3 DNA follows: TGCAGCGTACACAGCCAGTTCATGAACACTGAAGCTTTCTTT. Its protein is CSVHSQFMNTEAFF.

The J gene is TRBJ1-1, the V gene TRBV7-3; D remains unclear. This CDR3 region has 13 residues. V was pared by 5 bases and J by 1 base, with 8 bases between. In germline, CDR1 is SGHTA, CDR2 FQGTGA. The CDR3 coding sequence is TGTGCCAGCAGCCGCTGGGGGAACACTGAAGCTTTCTTT. This encodes CASSRWGNTEAFF.

This rearrangement joins TRBV29-1 to TRBJ2-5; either TRBD1 or TRBD2 may fit D (7 bases each). V dropped 7 bases and J dropped 3 bases, with 24 bases sitting between them. This CDR3 has 16 residues. Germline CDR1 and CDR2: SQVTM and ANQGSEA. This chain's CDR3 is CSAWRVAGGEEETQYF. CDR3 in DNA: TGCAGCGCCTGGAGGGTGGCAGGGGGGGAAGAAGAGACCCAGTACTTC.

The chain combines TRBV18 with TRBJ1-2; 9 bases are a match to TRBD1. CDR1 is KGHSH and CDR2 is LQKENI in the germline V gene. V was clipped by 3 bases and J by 6 bases; unmatched bases: 2. This CDR3 comprises 13 residues. CDR3 sequence: CASSPRDRDGYTF. The CDR3 nucleotides are TGTGCCAGCTCACCCAGGGACAGGGATGGCTACACCTTC.

The V call is TRBV25-1, the J call TRBJ1-5, with a possible D match to TRBD1 (5 bases). V dropped 3 bases and J dropped 3 bases, with 6 bases sitting between them. CDR3 length: 13 amino acids. Germline lookup yields CDR1 MGHDK and CDR2 SYGVNS. CDR3 protein: CASSETANQPQHF. CDR3 sequence (DNA): TGTGCCAGCAGTGAGACAGCCAATCAGCCCCAGCATTTT. The full variable domain, with the rest looked up from reference TRBV25-1 and TRBJ1-5, is EADIYQTPRYLVIGTGKKITLECSQTMGHDKMYWYQQDPGMELHLIHYSYGVNSTEKGDLSSESTVSRIRTEHFPLTLESARPSHTSQYLCASSETANQPQHFGDGTRLSIL.

V and J are TRBV5-1 and TRBJ2-3; D possibly corresponds to TRBD2 (5 bases). V lost 0 bases and J lost 6, with 8 bases in between. Germline V gives CDR1 SGHRS, CDR2 YFSETQ. The CDR3 is 13 amino acids. CDR3 sequence reads: CASSLGGIDTQYF. The CDR3 coding sequence is TGCGCCAGCAGCTTGGGAGGGATTGATACGCAGTATTTT.

This chain joins TRBV5-1 and TRBJ2-7; 10 bases are shared with TRBD1. The CDR3 sequence is 14 residues long. V shed 3 bases, J shed 4 bases, and the junction held 4 bases outside the gene matches. Germline lookup yields CDR1 SGHRS and CDR2 YFSETQ. CDR3 amino acids: CASSSPGQGYEQYF. The CDR3 DNA sequence: TGCGCCAGCAGCTCCCCGGGACAGGGGTACGAGCAGTACTTC.

The rearrangement uses TRBV6-1 and TRBJ1-1; the match to TRBD1 covers 7 bases. This CDR3 contains 15 residues. V dropped 6 bases and J dropped 1; count of bases not matched to a gene: 8. The germline gives CDR1 MNHNS, CDR2 SASEGT. Here the CDR3 DNA reads TGTGCCAGCAGCGCACAGGGGCCTGGGAACACTGAAGCTTTCTTT. This encodes CASSAQGPGNTEAFF.

The CDR3 DNA is TGTGCCAGTAGTATAGATATTGGGCCAGGGTCATACTACGAGCAGTACTTC. Translated, it gives CASSIDIGPGSYYEQYF. V usage is TRBV19 and J usage is TRBJ2-5; D might be TRBD1 (5 bases). The J call may not be correct, given that the DNA end is closer to TRBJ2-7. From germline, CDR1 is LNHDA and CDR2 SQIVND (reference sequence). This CDR3 has 17 amino acids.

The CDR3 sequence is CAISKKEEDTEAFF. The CDR3 coding sequence is TGTGCCATCAGCAAGAAGGAGGAGGACACTGAAGCTTTCTTT. The chain couples TRBV10-3 to TRBJ1-1; D gene unclear. Germline CDR1 and CDR2: ENHRY and SYGVKD. With 6 bases removed from V and 3 bases from J, the gap between germline ends came to 14 bases. This CDR3 is built from 14 residues.

The genes are TRBV4-2 and TRBJ2-7; the D is unclear. The CDR3 covers 12 residues. V dropped 0 bases and J dropped 4 bases, with 4 bases sitting between them. Germline CDR1 LGHNA, CDR2 YNFKEQ. Here the CDR3 DNA reads TGTGCCAGCAGCCAAGATATTTACGAGCAGTACTTC. This translates into CASSQDIYEQYF.